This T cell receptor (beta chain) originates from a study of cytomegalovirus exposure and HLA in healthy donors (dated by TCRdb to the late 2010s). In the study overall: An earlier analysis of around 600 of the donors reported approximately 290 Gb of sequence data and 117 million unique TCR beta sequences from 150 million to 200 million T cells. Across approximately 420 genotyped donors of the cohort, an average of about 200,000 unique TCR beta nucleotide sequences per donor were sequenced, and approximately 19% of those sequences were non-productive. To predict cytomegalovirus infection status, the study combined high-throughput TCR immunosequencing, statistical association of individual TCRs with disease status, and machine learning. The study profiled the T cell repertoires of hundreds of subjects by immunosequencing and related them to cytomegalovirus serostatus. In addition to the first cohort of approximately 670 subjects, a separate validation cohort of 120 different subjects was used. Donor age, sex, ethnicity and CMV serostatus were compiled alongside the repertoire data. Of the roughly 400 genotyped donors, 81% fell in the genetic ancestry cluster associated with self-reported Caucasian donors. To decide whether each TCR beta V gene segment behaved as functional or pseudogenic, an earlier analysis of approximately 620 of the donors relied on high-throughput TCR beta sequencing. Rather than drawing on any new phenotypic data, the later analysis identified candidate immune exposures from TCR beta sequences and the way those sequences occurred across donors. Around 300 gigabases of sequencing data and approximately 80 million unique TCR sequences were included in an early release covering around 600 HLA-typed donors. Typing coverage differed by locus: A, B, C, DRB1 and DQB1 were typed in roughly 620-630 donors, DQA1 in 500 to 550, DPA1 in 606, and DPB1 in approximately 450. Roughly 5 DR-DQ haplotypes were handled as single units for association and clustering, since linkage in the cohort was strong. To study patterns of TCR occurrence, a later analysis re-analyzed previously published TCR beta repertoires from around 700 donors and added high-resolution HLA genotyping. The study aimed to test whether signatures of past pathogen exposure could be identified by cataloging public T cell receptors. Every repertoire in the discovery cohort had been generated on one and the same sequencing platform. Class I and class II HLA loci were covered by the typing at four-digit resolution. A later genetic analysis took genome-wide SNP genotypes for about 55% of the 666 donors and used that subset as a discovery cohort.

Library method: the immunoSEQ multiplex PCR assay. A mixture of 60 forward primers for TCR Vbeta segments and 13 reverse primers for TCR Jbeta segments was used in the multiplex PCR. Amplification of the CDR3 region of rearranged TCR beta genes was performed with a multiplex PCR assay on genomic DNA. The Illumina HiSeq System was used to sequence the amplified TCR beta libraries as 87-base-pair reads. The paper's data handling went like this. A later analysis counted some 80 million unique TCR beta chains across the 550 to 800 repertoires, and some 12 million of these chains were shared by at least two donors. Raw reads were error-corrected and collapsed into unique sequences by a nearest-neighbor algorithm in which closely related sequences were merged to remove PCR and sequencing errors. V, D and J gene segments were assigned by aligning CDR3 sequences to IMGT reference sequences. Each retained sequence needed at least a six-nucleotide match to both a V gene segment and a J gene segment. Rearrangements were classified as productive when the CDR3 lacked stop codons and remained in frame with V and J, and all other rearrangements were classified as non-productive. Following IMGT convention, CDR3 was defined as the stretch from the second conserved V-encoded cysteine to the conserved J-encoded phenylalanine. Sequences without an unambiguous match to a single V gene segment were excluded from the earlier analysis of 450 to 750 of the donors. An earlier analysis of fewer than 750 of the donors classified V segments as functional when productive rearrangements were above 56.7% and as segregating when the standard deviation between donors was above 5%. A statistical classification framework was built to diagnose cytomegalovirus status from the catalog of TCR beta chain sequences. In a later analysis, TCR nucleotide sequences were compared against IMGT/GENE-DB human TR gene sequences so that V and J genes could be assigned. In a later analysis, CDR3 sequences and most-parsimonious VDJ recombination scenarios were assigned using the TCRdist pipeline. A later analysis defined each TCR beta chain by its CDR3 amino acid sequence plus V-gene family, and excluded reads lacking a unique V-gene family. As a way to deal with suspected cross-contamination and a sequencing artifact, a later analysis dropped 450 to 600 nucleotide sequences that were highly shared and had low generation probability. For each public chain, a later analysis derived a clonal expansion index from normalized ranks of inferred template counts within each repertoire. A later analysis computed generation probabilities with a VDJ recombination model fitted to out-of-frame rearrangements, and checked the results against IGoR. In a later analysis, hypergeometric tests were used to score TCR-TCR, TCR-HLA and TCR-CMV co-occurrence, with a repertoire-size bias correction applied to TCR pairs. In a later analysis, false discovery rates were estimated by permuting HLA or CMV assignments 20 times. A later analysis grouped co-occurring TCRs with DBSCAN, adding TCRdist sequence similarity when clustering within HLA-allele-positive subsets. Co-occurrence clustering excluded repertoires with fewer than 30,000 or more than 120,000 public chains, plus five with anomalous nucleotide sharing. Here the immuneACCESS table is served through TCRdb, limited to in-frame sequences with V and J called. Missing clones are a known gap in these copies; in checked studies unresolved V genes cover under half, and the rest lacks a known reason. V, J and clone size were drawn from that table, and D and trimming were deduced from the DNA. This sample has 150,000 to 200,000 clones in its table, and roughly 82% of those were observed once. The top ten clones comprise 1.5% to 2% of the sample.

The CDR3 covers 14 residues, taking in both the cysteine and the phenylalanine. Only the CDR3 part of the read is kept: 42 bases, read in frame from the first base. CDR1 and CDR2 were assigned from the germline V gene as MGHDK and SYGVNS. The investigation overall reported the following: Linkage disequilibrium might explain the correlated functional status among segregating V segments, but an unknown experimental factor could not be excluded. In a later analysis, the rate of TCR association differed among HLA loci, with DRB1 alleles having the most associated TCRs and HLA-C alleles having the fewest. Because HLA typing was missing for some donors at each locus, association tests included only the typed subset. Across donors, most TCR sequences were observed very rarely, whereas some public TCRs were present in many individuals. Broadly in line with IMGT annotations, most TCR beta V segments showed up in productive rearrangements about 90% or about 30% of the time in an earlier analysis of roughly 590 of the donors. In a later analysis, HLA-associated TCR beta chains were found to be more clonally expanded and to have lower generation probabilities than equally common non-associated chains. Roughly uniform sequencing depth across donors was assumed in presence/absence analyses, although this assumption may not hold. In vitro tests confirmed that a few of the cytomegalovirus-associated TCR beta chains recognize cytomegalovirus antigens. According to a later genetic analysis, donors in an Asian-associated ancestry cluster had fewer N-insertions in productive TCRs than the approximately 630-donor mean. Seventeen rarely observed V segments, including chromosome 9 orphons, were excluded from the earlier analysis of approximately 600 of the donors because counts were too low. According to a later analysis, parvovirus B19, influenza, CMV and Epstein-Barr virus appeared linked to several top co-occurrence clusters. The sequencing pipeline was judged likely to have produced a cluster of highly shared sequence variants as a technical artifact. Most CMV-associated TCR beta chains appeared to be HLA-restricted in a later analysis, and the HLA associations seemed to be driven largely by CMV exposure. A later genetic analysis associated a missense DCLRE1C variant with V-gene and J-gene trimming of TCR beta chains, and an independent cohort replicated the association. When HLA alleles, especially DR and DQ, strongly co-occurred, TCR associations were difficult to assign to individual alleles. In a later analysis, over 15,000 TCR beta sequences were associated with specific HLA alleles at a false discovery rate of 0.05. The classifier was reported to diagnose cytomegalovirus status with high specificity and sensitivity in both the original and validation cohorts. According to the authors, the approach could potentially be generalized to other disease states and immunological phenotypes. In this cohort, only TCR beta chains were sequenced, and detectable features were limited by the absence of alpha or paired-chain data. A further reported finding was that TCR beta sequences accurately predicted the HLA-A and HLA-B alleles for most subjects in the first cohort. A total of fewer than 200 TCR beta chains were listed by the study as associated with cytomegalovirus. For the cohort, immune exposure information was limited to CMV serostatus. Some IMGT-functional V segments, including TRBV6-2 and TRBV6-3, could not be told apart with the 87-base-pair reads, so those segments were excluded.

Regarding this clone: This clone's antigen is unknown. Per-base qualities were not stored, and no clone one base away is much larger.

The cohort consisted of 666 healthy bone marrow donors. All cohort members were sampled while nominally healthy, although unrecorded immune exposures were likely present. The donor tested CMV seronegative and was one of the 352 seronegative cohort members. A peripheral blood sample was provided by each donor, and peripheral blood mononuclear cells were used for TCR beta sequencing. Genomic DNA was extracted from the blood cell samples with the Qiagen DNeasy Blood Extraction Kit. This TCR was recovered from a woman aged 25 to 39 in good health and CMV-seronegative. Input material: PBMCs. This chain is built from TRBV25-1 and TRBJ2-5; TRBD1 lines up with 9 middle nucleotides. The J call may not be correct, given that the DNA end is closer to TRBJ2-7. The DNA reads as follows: TGTGCCAGCAGACAGGGGGCAAGGGCTTACGAGCAGTACTTC. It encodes CASRQGARAYEQYF.